The TCR beta chain described here comes from a study of blood T cell repertoires in COVID-19. Study in general: From T cells, B-cell-depleted T cells, or PBMCs came the material, which was cDNA or gDNA.

Germline V gene lookup returns CDR1 SGHTA and CDR2 FQGNSA. This CDR3 contains 15 residues. The junction had 7 bases not matched to a gene; V was cut back by 2 bases and J by 7 bases. This table comes from immunoSEQ multiplex PCR, and its TCRdb copy is limited to in-frame clones, with some not included. The data show around 60,000 clones, 72% seen once. The rearrangement links TRBV7-2 to TRBJ1-4; TRBD1 matches 7 bases. The sequencing input was peripheral blood. This TCR derives from a woman in her 70s with COVID-19, enrolled during active disease. The CDR3 DNA reads TGTGCCAGCAGCTTACCGGCAGGGGGGAGTGAAAAACTGTTTTTT. Translation: CASSLPAGGSEKLFF. Drawing the rest from reference TRBV7-2 and TRBJ1-4, the complete variable domain is GAGVSQSPSNKVTEKGKDVELRCDPISGHTALYWYRQSLGQGLEFLIYFQGNSAPDKSGLPSDRFSAERTGGSVSTLTIQRTQQEDSAVYLCASSLPAGGSEKLFFGSGTQLSVL.